This is a list of T cell receptor beta chains from one sample in a study of blood T cell repertoires in COVID-19. TCRdb's copy holds only in-frame clones and misses some; the assay was immunoSEQ multiplex PCR. The data contain about 370,000 clones, roughly nine tenths of them singletons. The sequencing input was PBMCs or T cells enriched from blood (not recorded which). The source is a man younger than 35 who had recovered from COVID-19. Each CDR3 is given with its conserved first and last residue. Each record gives: clone size, J gene, D gene, V gene, CDR3 protein, CDR3 DNA. D genes are given only for firm matches. Size tells how often a clone was seen (once, few, many) or the class of an expanded clone, and some rows leave it out.

. | TRBJ2-7 | TRBD1 | TRBV9 | CASSVGAGGWEQYF | TGTGCCAGCAGCGTAGGGGCAGGGGGCTGGGAGCAGTACTTC
. | TRBJ1-1 | TRBD1 | TRBV11-2 | CASSQTGTVNTEAFF | TGTGCCAGCAGCCAAACCGGGACAGTGAACACTGAAGCTTTCTTT
. | TRBJ2-1 | TRBD2 | TRBV7-3 | CASSPTFAGGYNEQFF | TGTGCCAGCAGCCCGACGTTCGCGGGGGGATACAATGAGCAGTTCTTC
. | TRBJ2-7 | TRBD2 | TRBV5-1 | CASSLGGSGISYEQYF | TGCGCCAGCAGCTTAGGCGGGAGCGGGATCTCCTACGAGCAGTACTTC
. | TRBJ2-7 | . | TRBV6-5 | CASSYSRGKVEQYF | TGTGCCAGCAGTTACTCCAGGGGCAAAGTCGAGCAGTACTTC
once | TRBJ1-1 | . | TRBV7-9 | CASSLAGGDEAFF | TGTGCCAGCAGCTTAGCCGGGGGGGATGAAGCTTTCTTT
. | TRBJ1-5 | TRBD1 | TRBV19 | CASRDRGLGNQPQHF | TGTGCCAGTAGAGACAGGGGGCTGGGCAATCAGCCCCAGCATTTT
once | TRBJ2-7 | TRBD1 | TRBV19 | CASSPGQGVYEQYF | TGTGCCAGTTCCCCGGGACAGGGGGTGTACGAGCAGTACTTC
. | TRBJ1-6 | . | TRBV6-6 | CATSSDYNSPLHF | TGTGCCACCAGTTCAGACTATAATTCACCCCTCCACTTT
. | TRBJ2-1 | TRBD1 | TRBV29-1 | CSVDRQGVYNEQFF | TGCAGCGTTGATCGGCAGGGGGTGTACAATGAGCAGTTCTTC
. | TRBJ1-3 | . | TRBV10-3 | CAISENPSRSGNTIYF | TGTGCCATCAGTGAAAACCCGTCTAGATCTGGAAACACCATATATTTT
few | TRBJ2-7 | . | TRBV7-9 | CASSGKRDGAGVDYEQYF | TGTGCCAGCAGCGGCAAAAGGGATGGGGCAGGGGTGGACTACGAGCAGTACTTC
few | TRBJ1-1 | . | TRBV7-9 | CASSRGRF | TGTGCCAGCAGCAGAGGGCGTTTT
. | TRBJ2-1 | . | TRBV5-4 | CASSSGQVTYNEQFF | TGTGCCAGCAGCTCTGGACAAGTCACCTACAATGAGCAGTTCTTC
. | TRBJ2-1 | . | TRBV5-4 | CASNPQGYNEQFF | TGTGCCAGCAACCCACAGGGTTACAATGAGCAGTTCTTC
. | TRBJ2-5 | . | TRBV5-1 | CASSLGGWAETQYF | TGCGCCAGCAGCTTGGGAGGGTGGGCGGAGACCCAGTACTTC
. | TRBJ2-7 | TRBD1 | TRBV7-9 | CASSLGQGVLYEQYF | TGTGCCAGCAGCCTGGGACAGGGGGTCCTCTACGAGCAGTACTTC
. | TRBJ2-7 | TRBD2 | TRBV28 | CASIAGGGYYEQYF | TGTGCCAGCATAGCGGGGGGCGGCTACTACGAGCAGTACTTC
. | TRBJ1-2 | TRBD1 | TRBV19 | CASSFYSTGPHGYTF | TGTGCCAGTAGTTTCTACTCGACAGGGCCACATGGCTACACCTTC
. | TRBJ2-2 | . | TRBV18 | CASRGTNTGELFF | TGTGCCAGCAGGGGAACGAACACCGGGGAGCTGTTTTTT
. | TRBJ2-7 | TRBD1 | TRBV6-1 | CASSDGTGNNEQYF | TGTGCCAGCAGTGACGGGACAGGGAACAACGAGCAGTACTTC
once | TRBJ2-1 | TRBD1 | TRBV10-3 | CAISGQGGNEQFF | TGTGCCATCAGCGGACAGGGAGGAAATGAGCAGTTCTTC
. | TRBJ1-6 | TRBD1 | TRBV14 | CASSPGPGTGNSPLHF | TGTGCCAGCAGCCCAGGTCCCGGGACAGGGAATTCACCCCTCCACTTT
. | TRBJ2-5 | TRBD2 | TRBV7-2 | CASSLAGGETQYF | TGTGCCAGCAGCTTAGCGGGGGGGGAGACCCAGTACTTC
. | TRBJ2-5 | . | TRBV7-9 | CASSLGLAPKETQYF | TGTGCCAGCAGCTTAGGGTTAGCTCCTAAAGAGACCCAGTACTTC
. | TRBJ1-6 | . | TRBV27 | CASSLTPGNSPLHF | TGTGCCAGCAGTTTAACACCGGGTAATTCACCCCTCCACTTT
. | TRBJ2-3 | TRBD1 | TRBV5-1 | CASSSGQGVTDTQYF | TGCGCCAGCAGCTCCGGACAGGGCGTCACAGATACGCAGTATTTT
. | TRBJ1-5 | . | TRBV3-1/TRBV3-2 | CASSQTRGNQPQHF | TGTGCCAGCAGCCAGACCCGGGGCAATCAGCCCCAGCATTTT
. | TRBJ2-3 | . | TRBV29-1 | CSVKIAGTDTQYF | TGCAGCGTTAAAATCGCAGGCACAGATACGCAGTATTTT
. | TRBJ2-3 | . | TRBV6-2/TRBV6-3 | CASSYSGSFADPSTDTQYF | TGTGCCAGCAGTTACTCCGGTTCATTCGCGGATCCGAGCACAGATACGCAGTATTTT